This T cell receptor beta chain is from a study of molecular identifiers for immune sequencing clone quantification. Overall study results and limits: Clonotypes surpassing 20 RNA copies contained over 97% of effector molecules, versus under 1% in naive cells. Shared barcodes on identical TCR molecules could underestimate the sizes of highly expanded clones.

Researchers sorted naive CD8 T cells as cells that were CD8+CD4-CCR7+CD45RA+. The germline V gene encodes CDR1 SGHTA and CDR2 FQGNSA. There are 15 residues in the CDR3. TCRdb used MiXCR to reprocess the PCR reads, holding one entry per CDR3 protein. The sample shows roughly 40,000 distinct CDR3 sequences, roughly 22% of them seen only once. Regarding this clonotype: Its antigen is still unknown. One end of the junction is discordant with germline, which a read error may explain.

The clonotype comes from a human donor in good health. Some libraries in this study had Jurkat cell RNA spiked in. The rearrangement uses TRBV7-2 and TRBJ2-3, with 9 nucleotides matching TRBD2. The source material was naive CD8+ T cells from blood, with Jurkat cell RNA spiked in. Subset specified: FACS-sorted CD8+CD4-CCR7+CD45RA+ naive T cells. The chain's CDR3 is CARSLASGVTDTPYF. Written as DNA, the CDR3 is TGTGCCCGCAGCTTAGCTAGCGGGGTGACAGATACGCCGTATTTT.